This T cell receptor beta chain comes out of a study of blood T cells in healthy people across ages (dated by TCRdb to the mid-2010s). For the study in its entirety: In model experiments, roughly one uniquely barcoded TCR beta cDNA molecule per two T cells was captured by template switching. The study measured age-related changes in TCR beta repertoire diversity using deep sequencing normalized with unique cDNA molecular identifiers. Using the same blood draw, the study looked at two additional independent replicas of 1 million unique cDNA reads for two donors, one aged 18 to 30 and the other aged 80 or older. To avoid experimental bias, donors of different ages were spread randomly across the sequencing lanes. The donors were split into four age groups: young (average around 15 years), middle-aged (39), aged (about 56) and long-lived (approximately 80).

This clonotype was recorded at least ten times. This receptor's antigen is unknown. No base quality information exists; no much larger clone differs at one position. The CDR3 starts with the cysteine, ends with the phenylalanine, and has 15 residues. The entry retains the CDR3 DNA only, 45 bases that are in frame from base 1. Taken from the germline V gene, the CDR1 and CDR2 loops are SGHTA and FQGNSA. The V end loses 5 bases and the J end loses 3 bases, and a stretch of 16 bases separates them. The 39 donors, aged about 6 to 95 years, were systemically healthy Caucasian individuals from Russia. Each donor gave ten milliliters of peripheral blood, collected into EDTA-treated Vacutainer tubes. Ficoll-Paque density-gradient centrifugation was used to isolate PBMCs, with at least 6.5 million per sample. Trizol reagent was used to extract total RNA from PBMCs, with at least 5 micrograms per sample. Naive CD45RAhigh/CD27high T cell percentages were measured by flow cytometry on a PBMC aliquot from every donor.

What the study reported, not specific to this receptor: Compared with the aged group, the long-lived group had more naive CD4+ T cells, fewer expanded clones and increased TCR diversity, suggesting age selection. Because donor CMV infection status was unknown, age-related changes in expanded clonotypes were potentially confounded. Since profiling was done on bulk unsorted PBMCs, naive and antigen-experienced compartments could not be conclusively compared. Observed TCR beta diversity per million T cells fell roughly linearly with age, and a significant reduction was already apparent by age approximately 40. Observed TCR beta diversity correlated strongly with the percentage of naive T cells measured by flow cytometry. Estimates of total diversity from one million sequenced T cells were regarded as lower bounds and underestimates.

The library was obtained by 5' RACE. The sequencer listed for this sample is Illumina HiSeq 2500. A second PCR of about 6 to 12 cycles was run with a J-beta primer mix and a sample-barcoded 5' primer. Each TCR beta cDNA molecule received a unique molecular identifier from a template-switch 5' adaptor carrying 12 random nucleotides. Each sample yielded at least 2.5 million CDR3-containing paired-end reads. The Mint cDNA synthesis kit, primed by a TRBC-specific oligonucleotide, was used to synthesize first-strand cDNA from all RNA. Following uracil-DNA glycosylase treatment, a first 18-cycle PCR with universal primers M1SS and BC2_uni_R was performed on all cDNA. From the authors' description of their analysis: Each sample was normalized by randomly selecting 1 million high-quality reads, each carrying a distinct molecular identifier. Instead of being binned into consensus sequences, reads that shared molecular identifiers were thrown out. MiTCR, set to a Q25 quality threshold and the strictest error-elimination algorithm, was used for CDR3 identification, clonotype clustering and error correction. A nonparametric unseen species model using Euler transformation provided a lower-bound estimate of total TCR beta diversity. TCRdb took the public reads, trimmed them with fastp at Q25, ran MiXCR for clone calling and kept in-frame beta chains. Identical CDR3 protein sequences are pooled into one entry, listed with their most common genes and DNA. The V and J calls follow TCRdb's processing rather than the paper's. In this sample the table shows 650,000 to 700,000 distinct CDR3 sequences, approximately 31% of which occur a single time. The ten largest clones capture 15% to 17% of the sample.

This sequence originates from a woman aged 80 or over in good health. Donor details come from another sample of the same person, matched by shared clones. The sequenced material came from blood. The rearrangement joined TRBV7-2 to TRBJ1-1; the D gene is possibly TRBD1, with 5 bases matching. The nucleotides are TGTGCCAGCAGCGACCCGGGACGGCGTTACACTGAAGCTTTCTTT. Its amino acids are CASSDPGRRYTEAFF.